Following are 20 T cell receptor beta chains from one sample sequenced in a study of T cell changes during pregnancy in multiple sclerosis. The repertoire was sequenced with immunoSEQ multiplex PCR; TCRdb's copy has only in-frame clones and lacks some. The profile shows 50,000 to 75,000 clones, around 91% of them singletons. The starting material was peripheral blood, obtained in the third trimester of pregnancy. The receptors stem from a female donor in good health, enrolled as a control in a pregnancy study.

This clone is a singleton in its sample. This chain links TRBV29-1 with TRBJ2-5; TRBD2 aligns across 8 bases. The CDR3 length is 13 residues. CDR1 is SQVTM and CDR2 is ANQGSEA in the germline V gene. V was pared by 5 bases and J by 3 bases, with 5 bases of the junction left unmatched. The CDR3 here is CSVNIAGKETQYF. The DNA for the CDR3 is TGCAGCGTTAACATAGCGGGAAAAGAGACCCAGTACTTC.

This chain connects TRBV7-6 to TRBJ2-7; 8 nucleotides match TRBD2. Per germline, CDR1 SGHVS and CDR2 FNYEAQ. The CDR3 has 15 residues. Germline trimming cut 5 bases from V and 4 bases from J; bases unmatched to any gene: 10. In nucleotides, the CDR3 is TGTGCCAGCAGCCCCGGGCGGGGACTAGTGTACGAGCAGTACTTC. This translates into CASSPGRGLVYEQYF.

V gene TRBV5-4 combines with J gene TRBJ1-1, with no clear D. The CDR3 runs to 14 residues. V lost 0 bases and J lost 5, with 11 bases in between. From germline, CDR1 is SGHNT and CDR2 YYREEE (reference sequence). CDR3 sequence: CASSLGSGGTEAFF. Here the CDR3 DNA reads TGTGCCAGCAGCTTGGGCTCGGGTGGAACTGAAGCTTTCTTT.

The chain recombines TRBV18 with TRBJ2-5; 10 positions agree with TRBD2. Germline assignment: CDR1 KGHSH and CDR2 LQKENI. Germline trimming cut 3 bases from V and 5 bases from J; bases unmatched to any gene: 6. This CDR3 has 15 residues. The CDR3 sequence is CASSPSGTSVETQYF. Written as DNA, the CDR3 is TGTGCCAGCTCACCGTCTGGGACTAGCGTTGAGACCCAGTACTTC.

The gene calls are TRBV6-5 and TRBJ1-5; 8 bases fit TRBD1. The germline V gene has CDR1 MNHEY and CDR2 SVGAGI. The J segment lost 7 bases and the V segment lost 7 bases, leaving 6 bases of the junction unmatched. The CDR3 contains 13 residues. The CDR3 loop reads CASNEAGGQPQHF. The DNA for the CDR3 is TGTGCCAGCAATGAGGCAGGGGGCCAGCCCCAGCATTTT.

The chain links TRBV7-2 to TRBJ2-1; TRBD1 might be the D (6 bases). Germline lookup yields CDR1 SGHTA and CDR2 FQGNSA. The CDR3 sequence is 16 residues long. Deletions cut 4 bases from V and 1 base from J, with 14 bases between. The CDR3 DNA follows: TGTGCCAGCAGCTCGCAACACAGGGCTTCCTACAATGAGCAGTTCTTC. Translating it yields CASSSQHRASYNEQFF. Full variable domain (missing parts from reference TRBV7-2 and TRBJ2-1): GAGVSQSPSNKVTEKGKDVELRCDPISGHTALYWYRQSLGQGLEFLIYFQGNSAPDKSGLPSDRFSAERTGGSVSTLTIQRTQQEDSAVYLCASSSQHRASYNEQFFGPGTRLTVL.

The chain uses TRBV10-3 and TRBJ2-2, with a possible D match to TRBD1 (6 bases). The CDR3 contains 14 residues. V lost 0 bases, J lost 7 bases, and 9 bases lay in between. CDR1 and CDR2 from the germline V gene are ENHRY and SYGVKD. The CDR3 DNA reads TGTGCCATCAGTGAGTCGGACAGACTCGGGGAGCTGTTTTTT. Amino acid sequence: CAISESDRLGELFF.

This clone came up once. This sequence joins TRBV15 and TRBJ2-1; TRBD2 matches 10 bases. Germline lookup yields CDR1 LNHNV and CDR2 YYDKDF (reference sequence). The V and J ends lost 2 bases and 7 bases, in that order; junction bases with no gene match: 11. This CDR3 region has 17 residues. For the CDR3, the DNA is TGTGCCACCAGCAGACCCCCGGCTAGCGGGAGAGGGAATGAGCAGTTCTTC. As protein: CATSRPPASGRGNEQFF.

This clone was seen just once. The chain uses TRBV6-4 and TRBJ2-1; TRBD2 matches 9 bases. The CDR3 is 16 residues long. The germline gives CDR1 MRHNA, CDR2 SNTAGT. With V trimmed by 5 bases and J by 0 bases, 5 bases remained unmatched. This chain's CDR3 is CASSTLAGSSYNEQFF. Written as DNA, the CDR3 is TGTGCCAGCAGTACACTAGCGGGTAGCTCCTACAATGAGCAGTTCTTC.

The chain uses TRBV9 and TRBJ2-3; no definite D call. CDR3 length: 15 residues. CDR1 is SGDLS and CDR2 is YYNGEE in the germline V gene. The V end lost 4 bases, the J end lost 1 base, and 13 bases lay between the germline ends. The CDR3 protein is CASSLRLSRTDTQYF. In DNA form, the CDR3 reads TGTGCCAGCAGCTTGAGACTGAGCCGCACAGATACGCAGTATTTT.

The V gene is TRBV7-9, the J gene TRBJ2-7; the D is unclear. Trimming took 5 bases from V and 7 from J, leaving 9 bases between them. The germline CDR1 and CDR2 sequences are SEHNR and FQNEAQ (reference sequence). The CDR3 is 11 amino acids. CDR3 coding DNA: TGTGCCAGCAGCCCAGACTGGGAGCAGTACTTC. It is translated as CASSPDWEQYF.

The chain carries TRBV7-6 and TRBJ2-3; 9 nucleotides line up with TRBD1. The CDR3 loop spans 15 amino acids. Germline CDR1 SGHVS, CDR2 FNYEAQ. The J segment lost 1 base and the V segment lost 2 bases, leaving 1 base of the junction unmatched. As DNA, the CDR3 is TGTGCCAGCAGCTTACGGGACAGGGGCACAGATACGCAGTATTTT. Translated, it gives CASSLRDRGTDTQYF.

This chain joins TRBV19 and TRBJ2-6; TRBD2 matches at 7 bases. Unmatched junction bases numbered 5, after V lost 11 bases and J lost 1 base. CDR1 and CDR2 from the germline V gene are LNHDA and SQIVND (reference sequence). The CDR3 has 14 amino acids. The CDR3 region has the DNA TGTGCCTCTCGAGCGGGATCTGGGGCCAACGTCCTGACTTTC. It is translated as CASRAGSGANVLTF. The entire variable domain, with the rest obtained from reference TRBV19 and TRBJ2-6, is as follows: DGGITQSPKYLFRKEGQNVTLSCEQNLNHDAMYWYRQDPGQGLRLIYYSQIVNDFQKGDIAEGYSVSREKKESFPLTVTSAQKNPTAFYLCASRAGSGANVLTFGAGSRLTVL.

The chain is built from TRBV29-1 and TRBJ1-2; possibly TRBD1 for D (5 bases). Germline loops: CDR1 SQVTM, CDR2 ANQGSEA. There are 12 residues in the CDR3. V lost 7 bases, J lost 6 bases, and 15 bases lay in between. This CDR3 reads CSAARVGDGYTF. As DNA, the CDR3 is TGCAGCGCCGCCAGGGTAGGCGATGGCTACACCTTC.

Here the CDR3 DNA reads TGTGCCAGCAACAAACAGGGGTACACTGAAGCTTTCTTT. It translates to CASNKQGYTEAFF. The chain has TRBV13 and TRBJ1-1; 7 nucleotides agree with TRBD1. There are 13 residues in the CDR3. Trimming at V came to 7 bases and at J to 3 bases, leaving 5 bases not matched to a gene. Germline V lookup: CDR1 PRHDT, CDR2 FYEKMQ (reference sequence).

This chain connects TRBV6-5 to TRBJ2-3; 10 positions match TRBD2. The CDR3 contains 15 residues. Germline V gives CDR1 MNHEY, CDR2 SVGAGI. V gave up 5 bases and J gave up 1 base; unmatched junction bases: 3. As DNA, the CDR3 is TGTGCCAGCAGTCCCGGGACTAGCGGCACAGATACGCAGTATTTT. This gives the protein CASSPGTSGTDTQYF.

The gene calls are TRBV5-4 and TRBJ2-2; a possible D gene is TRBD1 (7 bases). Germline CDR1 and CDR2: SGHNT and YYREEE (reference sequence). V lost 0 bases, J lost 4 bases, and 10 bases lay in between. CDR3 length: 15 amino acids. This CDR3 reads CASSLDQGGTGELFF. CDR3 DNA: TGTGCCAGCAGCTTGGACCAGGGGGGCACCGGGGAGCTGTTTTTT.

The chain carries TRBV5-1 and TRBJ1-2; 7 nucleotides line up with TRBD1. This CDR3 comprises 13 residues. Germline values: CDR1 SGHRS, CDR2 YFSETQ. The J segment lost 6 bases and the V segment lost 7 bases, leaving 9 bases of the junction unmatched. This chain's CDR3 is CASGTAERDGYTF. In DNA, the CDR3 is TGCGCCAGCGGGACAGCCGAAAGGGATGGCTACACCTTC.

CDR3 coding DNA: TGTGCCAGTAGTCCAGGGGTAGGCAATCAGCCCCAGCATTTT. Translating gives CASSPGVGNQPQHF. This chain links TRBV19 with TRBJ1-5, with D tentatively TRBD1 (6 bases). CDR3 length: 14 amino acids. Per germline, CDR1 LNHDA and CDR2 SQIVND (reference sequence). Trimming took 5 bases from V and 2 from J, leaving 10 bases between them.

The V and J genes are TRBV28 and TRBJ2-1; 10 positions agree with TRBD2. This CDR3 has 15 amino acids. Germline values: CDR1 MDHEN, CDR2 SYDVKM. J lost 7 bases, V lost 5 bases, and 8 bases had no gene match. The CDR3 sequence is CASSPGLAEPNEQFF. DNA of the CDR3: TGTGCCAGCAGTCCCGGACTAGCGGAACCGAATGAGCAGTTCTTC.